The 12 T cell receptor beta chains presented below share a single source sample, sequenced in a study of cytomegalovirus exposure and HLA in healthy donors. Vbeta (60) and Jbeta (13) primers were used in the PCR. Clones were read by immunoSEQ multiplex PCR, and TCRdb kept only the in-frame ones, dropping some. The sample lists about 110,000 clones; 71% were seen once. The sequenced sample was PBMCs. All receptors derive from a female donor in good health and CMV-seronegative.

This rearrangement joins TRBV6-1 to TRBJ2-2; 10 nucleotides agree with TRBD1. Germline assignment: CDR1 MNHNS and CDR2 SASEGT. The CDR3 is made up of 15 amino acids. The trim removed 7 bases at V and 5 bases at J, leaving 7 bases unmatched. This CDR3 reads CASTWRTGGTGELFF. The CDR3 nucleotides are TGTGCCAGCACCTGGAGGACAGGGGGAACCGGGGAGCTGTTTTTT.

The chain is built from TRBV7-9 and TRBJ2-5; D is uncertain. The V gene's germline CDR1 is SEHNR and CDR2 FQNEAQ (reference sequence). This CDR3 has 12 amino acids. Trimming cost V 2 bases and J 5 bases, with 6 bases left between them. In nucleotides, the CDR3 is TGTGCCAGCAGCTTATTGGAGGAGACCCAGTACTTC. It encodes CASSLLEETQYF.

The genes are TRBV9 and TRBJ2-1; TRBD2 matches at 7 bases. CDR1 is SGDLS, CDR2 YYNGEE, per germline. The CDR3 contains 15 residues. The V segment lost 0 bases and the J segment 5 bases; nucleotides outside the gene matches: 5. The CDR3 sequence: CASSVGPAGNNEQFF. The DNA of the CDR3 is TGTGCCAGCAGCGTAGGGCCAGCGGGAAACAATGAGCAGTTCTTC.

The rearrangement links TRBV15 to TRBJ2-7; D uncertain. CDR1 LNHNV and CDR2 YYDKDF come from the germline V gene (reference sequence). CDR3 size: 16 residues. V was clipped by 0 bases and J by 4 bases, with 16 bases between them. The CDR3 DNA sequence: TGTGCCACCAGCAGAGACCAGAGCGCGTTCCTATACGAGCAGTACTTC. Its translation is CATSRDQSAFLYEQYF. The variable domain in full, completed from reference TRBV15 and TRBJ2-7, reads DAMVIQNPRYQVTQFGKPVTLSCSQTLNHNVMYWYQQKSSQAPKLLFHYYDKDFNNEADTPDNFQSRRPNTSFCFLDIRSPGLGDTAMYLCATSRDQSAFLYEQYFGPGTRLTVT.

This clone has a handful of counts. The chain has TRBV28 and TRBJ1-5; TRBD1 matches 10 bases. This CDR3 region has 15 residues. J gave up 6 bases and V 6 bases, and 8 bases lay outside the gene matches. Germline CDR1 and CDR2: MDHEN and SYDVKM. The CDR3 here is CASSSMTGGFQPQHF. The CDR3 bases are TGTGCCAGCAGCTCGATGACAGGGGGCTTTCAGCCCCAGCATTTT.

This clone was seen once. V and J are TRBV9 and TRBJ1-1; a possible D gene is TRBD1 (5 bases). The CDR3 consists of 15 residues. V was trimmed by 0 bases and J by 4 bases, leaving 13 bases between them. Germline CDR1 is SGDLS and CDR2 is YYNGEE. CDR3 protein: CASSVESQGGTEAFF. Here the CDR3 DNA reads TGTGCCAGCAGCGTAGAATCCCAGGGAGGCACTGAAGCTTTCTTT.

This clone has only one observation. CDR3 region: CASNPEGRVNEQFF. The CDR3 DNA reads as TGCGCCAGCAACCCGGAGGGGCGTGTCAATGAGCAGTTCTTC. The gene calls are TRBV5-1 and TRBJ2-1; TRBD2 might be the D (6 bases). The CDR3 runs to 14 residues. V was cut by 6 bases and J by 6 bases, with 16 bases left in between. Per the germline V gene, CDR1 is SGHRS and CDR2 is YFSETQ.

The chain joins TRBV6-9 to TRBJ2-5; D perhaps matches TRBD1 (6 bases). Germline V lookup: CDR1 MNHGY, CDR2 SVAAGI. Trimming stripped 7 bases from V and 5 bases from J, with 14 bases between. The CDR3 runs 13 residues. CDR3 in amino acids: CASTPGHRETQYF. The DNA for the CDR3 is TGTGCCAGCACCCCGGGACACAGGGAGACCCAGTACTTC.

This clone was seen a handful of times. The V gene is TRBV18, the J gene TRBJ1-3; TRBD1 is a possible D gene (5 bases). Germline values: CDR1 KGHSH, CDR2 LQKENI. Between the trimmed V and J ends, which lost 2 bases and 2 bases, there was a span of 7 bases. CDR3 size: 14 residues. The CDR3, as DNA: TGTGCCAGCTCACCAGGGACTACTGGAAACACCATATATTTT. Translating it yields CASSPGTTGNTIYF.

The J gene is TRBJ2-7, the V gene TRBV14; TRBD1 matches 9 bases. The CDR3 runs to 18 residues. The germline V gene has CDR1 SGHDN and CDR2 FVKESK. V gave up 2 bases and J gave up 0 bases; unmatched junction bases: 11. The CDR3 DNA sequence: TGTGCCAGCAGCCAAAACGCCGGGACAGGGCCCTTCTCCTACGAGCAGTACTTC. Residues: CASSQNAGTGPFSYEQYF.

This clone appeared a few times. The chain employs TRBV11-2 and TRBJ2-3; D is unresolved. The V end was cut by 0 bases, the J end by 4 bases, with 8 bases between. Germline loops: CDR1 SGHAT, CDR2 FQNNGV. The CDR3 length is 14 residues. The CDR3 is CASSLDILSDTQYF. The CDR3 DNA is TGTGCCAGCAGCTTAGATATTCTATCAGATACGCAGTATTTT.

The rearrangement uses TRBV7-9 and TRBJ2-1; D remains ambiguous. There are 12 residues in the CDR3. The germline V and J ends were trimmed by 6 bases and 4 bases, with 7 bases remaining between them. Germline assignment: CDR1 SEHNR and CDR2 FQNEAQ (reference sequence). CDR3 sequence reads: CASSQRYNEQFF. DNA of the CDR3: TGTGCCAGCAGTCAGCGTTACAATGAGCAGTTCTTC. The variable domain in full, with the rest retrieved from reference TRBV7-9 and TRBJ2-1, is DTGVSQNPRHKITKRGQNVTFRCDPISEHNRLYWYRQTLGQGPEFLTYFQNEAQLEKSRLLSDRFSAERPKGSFSTLEIQRTEQGDSAMYLCASSQRYNEQFFGPGTRLTVL.